Below are 20 T cell receptor beta chains sequenced from a single sample in a study of control samples from healthy donors and cancer patients. TCRdb's table, derived via immunoSEQ multiplex PCR, lists solely in-frame clones and lacks some. The sample includes 150,000 to 200,000 clones, around 91% seen only once; the top ten take approximately 1.5%. The source material was blood. Receptors were obtained from a woman aged 25 to 39 in good health.

This chain links TRBV6-5 with TRBJ1-4; 7 nucleotides line up with TRBD1. The trim removed 5 bases at V and 8 bases at J, leaving 8 bases unmatched. The germline gives CDR1 MNHEY, CDR2 SVGAGI. The CDR3 covers 14 residues. Here the CDR3 DNA reads TGTGCCAGCAGTCCTGACAGGGCGGTAGAAAAACTGTTTTTT. Protein product: CASSPDRAVEKLFF.

The genes are TRBV6-1 and TRBJ1-1, with TRBD1 matching 9 bases. V gave up 3 bases and J gave up 1 base; unmatched junction bases: 0. CDR3 size: 14 residues. Germline V gives CDR1 MNHNS, CDR2 SASEGT. The CDR3 is CASSETGGNTEAFF. CDR3 bases: TGTGCCAGCAGTGAGACAGGGGGGAACACTGAAGCTTTCTTT.

This chain joins TRBV7-2 and TRBJ1-5, with 8 bases aligning to TRBD1. Trimming at V came to 0 bases and at J to 7 bases, leaving 2 bases not matched to a gene. CDR3 size: 14 residues. Germline V gene sequence: CDR1 SGHTA, CDR2 FQGNSA. The CDR3 is CASSLAPGGQPQHF. As DNA, the CDR3 is TGTGCCAGCAGCTTAGCGCCAGGGGGCCAGCCCCAGCATTTT.

The chain has TRBV12-3 or TRBV12-4 and TRBJ2-7, with 11 positions matching TRBD1. Trimming removed 8 bases from V and 3 bases from J; junction bases left unmatched: 3. The CDR3 sequence is 13 residues long. The CDR3 sequence: CASGGQGDYEQYF. The CDR3 DNA sequence: TGTGCCAGCGGGGGACAGGGGGACTACGAGCAGTACTTC.

This clone was seen a handful of times. This chain's CDR3 is CASSEALSLTTDTQYF. CDR3 nucleotides: TGTGCCAGCAGTGAAGCGCTTAGCCTGACCACAGATACGCAGTATTTT. V gene TRBV2 combines with J gene TRBJ2-3; D remains ambiguous. V gave up 0 bases and J gave up 2 bases, with 12 bases separating them. The CDR3 spans 16 residues. In germline, CDR1 is SNHLY, CDR2 FYNNEI.

This rearrangement joins TRBV7-2 to TRBJ1-4, with 10 bases lining up with TRBD1. CDR1 and CDR2 (germline): SGHTA, FQGNSA. Losses at the gene ends were 5 bases for V and 7 bases for J; bases not matched to a gene: 7. This CDR3 comprises 15 residues. CDR3 bases: TGTGCCAGCAGCGCCCGGGACAGGGGTTTTGAAAAACTGTTTTTT. Its translation: CASSARDRGFEKLFF.

The chain combines TRBV6-4 with TRBJ2-1; D unclear. V was clipped by 2 bases and J by 4 bases, with 6 bases between them. Germline loops: CDR1 MRHNA, CDR2 SNTAGT. CDR3 length: 13 residues. For the CDR3, the DNA is TGTGCCAGCAGTGACGGGGTGTACAATGAGCAGTTCTTC. As protein: CASSDGVYNEQFF.

V usage is TRBV25-1 and J usage is TRBJ1-3; TRBD1 might be the D (6 bases). Germline loops: CDR1 MGHDK, CDR2 SYGVNS. V was clipped by 5 bases and J by 3 bases, with 14 bases between them. CDR3 size: 15 residues. CDR3 bases: TGTGCCAGCAGTCCGGCAGGGGTATTTGGAAACACCATATATTTT. It yields the protein CASSPAGVFGNTIYF.

V and J are TRBV7-2 and TRBJ2-6; D gene uncertain. The ends were cut back, 0 bases at V and 0 bases at J, with 6 bases in the middle. Germline-derived CDR1 and CDR2 are SGHTA and FQGNSA. The CDR3 runs to 16 residues. CDR3 residues: CASSLAGYSGANVLTF. DNA of the CDR3: TGTGCCAGCAGCTTAGCAGGGTACTCTGGGGCCAACGTCCTGACTTTC. Based on the CDR3 plus reference TRBV7-2 and TRBJ2-6, the full variable domain is GAGVSQSPSNKVTEKGKDVELRCDPISGHTALYWYRQSLGQGLEFLIYFQGNSAPDKSGLPSDRFSAERTGGSVSTLTIQRTQQEDSAVYLCASSLAGYSGANVLTFGAGSRLTVL.

The rearrangement uses TRBV16 and TRBJ1-1; TRBD1 might be the D (6 bases). V lost 0 bases to trimming and J lost 1 base, with 15 bases between them. The germline gives CDR1 KGHSY, CDR2 FQNENV. The CDR3 loop spans 17 amino acids. This chain's CDR3 is CASSQSGTLAENTEAFF. Written as DNA, the CDR3 is TGTGCCAGCAGCCAATCAGGGACACTGGCCGAGAACACTGAAGCTTTCTTT.

This chain uses TRBV9 with TRBJ1-4; TRBD1 aligns across 9 bases. The CDR3 contains 16 residues. V lost 0 bases, J lost 5 bases, and 5 bases stayed unmatched. Germline V gene lookup returns CDR1 SGDLS and CDR2 YYNGEE. The CDR3, as DNA: TGTGCCAGCAGCGTAGACAGGGGGCTTGGGAATGAAAAACTGTTTTTT. Translation: CASSVDRGLGNEKLFF.

The J gene is TRBJ1-6, the V gene TRBV10-2; D is possibly TRBD1 (6 bases). CDR1 is WSHSY and CDR2 is SAAADI in the germline V gene. V was trimmed by 7 bases and J by 7 bases, leaving 11 bases between them. The length of the CDR3 is 13 residues. The CDR3: CASTRGANSPLHF. The CDR3 DNA reads as TGCGCCAGCACCCGGGGGGCAAATTCACCCCTCCACTTT.

The CDR3 DNA sequence: TGTGCTAGTGGTTTTCCCTACGAGCAGTACTTC. Translation gives CASGFPYEQYF. The V call is TRBV12-5, the J call TRBJ2-7; D is undetermined. In germline, CDR1 is LGHNT, CDR2 FRNRAP. The CDR3 is 11 amino acids. The V end was cut by 3 bases, the J end by 2 bases, with 2 bases between.

With respect to this clone: The same CDR3 also results from other DNA sequences found in this sample. The rearrangement joins TRBV5-1 to TRBJ1-1, with D tentatively TRBD1 (5 bases). CDR1 SGHRS and CDR2 YFSETQ come from the germline V gene. V was cut by 0 bases and J by 6 bases, with 15 bases left in between. The CDR3 totals 15 residues. The CDR3 nucleotides read TGCGCCAGCAGCTTGGAAAAGGGGAGGTTCGCTGAAGCTTTCTTT. Protein sequence: CASSLEKGRFAEAFF. The complete variable domain, with remaining parts taken from reference TRBV5-1 and TRBJ1-1, reads KAGVTQTPRYLIKTRGQQVTLSCSPISGHRSVSWYQQTPGQGLQFLFEYFSETQRNKGNFPGRFSGRQFSNSRSEMNVSTLELGDSALYLCASSLEKGRFAEAFFGQGTRLTVV.

Here the CDR3 DNA reads TGTGCCAGCAGCCGAAACTCCGGGACTAAGGAGACCCAGTACTTC. It is translated as CASSRNSGTKETQYF. This chain links TRBV7-7 with TRBJ2-5; 7 positions match TRBD2. The CDR3 runs to 15 residues. Unmatched junction bases numbered 11, after V lost 5 bases and J lost 5 bases. Germline loops: CDR1 SSHAT, CDR2 FNYEAQ (reference sequence).

This chain connects TRBV5-5 to TRBJ2-5; 7 bases match TRBD2. There are 15 residues in the CDR3. Germline V gene data show CDR1 as SGHKS and CDR2 as YYEKEE (reference sequence). The J segment lost 5 bases and the V segment lost 0 bases, leaving 7 bases of the junction unmatched. CDR3 DNA sequence: TGTGCCAGCAGCTTGGCGCCAGGGAGGGAGGAGACCCAGTACTTC. It is translated as CASSLAPGREETQYF.

V usage is TRBV4-1 and J usage is TRBJ2-1, with TRBD2 identical over 12 bases. The CDR3 runs to 16 residues. Germline V gene data show CDR1 as MGHRA and CDR2 as YSYEKL. V dropped 4 bases and J dropped 6; count of bases not matched to a gene: 7. The CDR3 sequence is CASSRPLAGGANEQFF. CDR3 nucleotides: TGCGCCAGCAGCCGCCCCCTAGCGGGGGGGGCCAATGAGCAGTTCTTC.

The chain is built from TRBV6-2 or TRBV6-3 and TRBJ2-3; TRBD2 agrees at 11 bases. CDR1 and CDR2 (germline): MNHEY, SVGEGT. V shed 0 bases and J 1 base; nucleotides not matched to a gene: 0. The CDR3 loop spans 16 amino acids. CDR3 nucleotides: TGTGCCAGCAGTTACTCTAGCGGGGGGGGCACAGATACGCAGTATTTT. The encoded protein is CASSYSSGGGTDTQYF.

As for this clone: Other DNA sequences in this sample translate to the same CDR3. V gene TRBV7-9 combines with J gene TRBJ2-7; TRBD1 aligns across 7 bases. This CDR3 is built from 13 residues. The V segment lost 5 bases and the J segment 2 bases; nucleotides outside the gene matches: 3. Germline V gene sequence: CDR1 SEHNR, CDR2 FQNEAQ (reference sequence). This CDR3 reads CASSRQGAYEQYF. In DNA form, the CDR3 reads TGTGCCAGCAGCCGACAGGGAGCCTACGAGCAGTACTTC. Supplemented by reference TRBV7-9 and TRBJ2-7, the full variable domain reads DTGVSQNPRHKITKRGQNVTFRCDPISEHNRLYWYRQTLGQGPEFLTYFQNEAQLEKSRLLSDRFSAERPKGSFSTLEIQRTEQGDSAMYLCASSRQGAYEQYFGPGTRLTVT.

V usage is TRBV28 and J usage is TRBJ2-2; 8 positions agree with TRBD1. Germline values: CDR1 MDHEN, CDR2 SYDVKM. This CDR3 spans 14 amino acids. Trimming removed 6 bases from V and 1 base from J; junction bases left unmatched: 1. The CDR3 reads CASRGTGNTGELFF. CDR3 sequence (DNA): TGTGCCAGCAGGGGGACAGGGAACACCGGGGAGCTGTTTTTT.